The 12 T cell receptor beta chains reported below all come from one sample, sequenced in a study of T-cell reconstitution after alpha-beta-depleted transplantation in children. Using unique molecular identifiers, the investigators prepared the TCRbeta library. TCRdb used MiXCR to reprocess the PCR reads, holding one entry per CDR3 protein. This table has hundreds of thousands of distinct CDR3 sequences, about an eighth appearing once. The sample was PBMCs, mostly from graft donor cells, taken 360 days after TCRalphabeta/CD19-depleted stem cell transplant. The receptors were sampled from a male patient between 5 and 17 years old who had a stem cell transplant for acute myeloid leukemia, so the T cells may come from the graft donor.

The chain recombines TRBV7-2 with TRBJ2-7; D remains unclear. Between the trimmed V and J ends, which lost 6 bases and 6 bases, there was a span of 12 bases. This CDR3 has 12 amino acids. Germline V gene sequence: CDR1 SGHTA, CDR2 FQGNSA. The CDR3 nucleotides are TGTGCCAGCAGATCCGGAATGGCCGAGCAGTACTTC. Translated: CASRSGMAEQYF.

The rearrangement links TRBV11-2 to TRBJ2-7; D is unclear. The ends were cut back, 0 bases at V and 10 bases at J, with 7 bases in the middle. CDR3 length: 11 residues. Germline V CDR1 and CDR2: SGHAT, FQNNGV. This chain's CDR3 is CASSLDSPQYF. CDR3 coding DNA: TGTGCCAGCAGCTTAGACTCCCCCCAGTACTTC. The full variable domain, completed using reference TRBV11-2 and TRBJ2-7, is EAGVAQSPRYKIIEKRQSVAFWCNPISGHATLYWYQQILGQGPKLLIQFQNNGVVDDSQLPKDRFSAERLKGVDSTLKIQPAKLEDSAVYLCASSLDSPQYFGPGTRLTVT.

The V gene is TRBV19, the J gene TRBJ1-4, with D perhaps matching TRBD1 (5 bases). The germline CDR1 and CDR2 sequences are LNHDA and SQIVND (reference sequence). V was clipped by 10 bases and J by 6 bases, with 30 bases between them. The CDR3 extends over 18 amino acids. The CDR3: CATPPPRQYGAPDEKLFF. The CDR3 bases are TGTGCCACTCCCCCCCCTCGACAGTACGGAGCCCCGGATGAAAAACTGTTTTTT.

V and J are TRBV4-3 and TRBJ1-4; D is undetermined. The CDR3 covers 15 residues. Germline lookup yields CDR1 LGHNA and CDR2 YSLEER. Deletions cut 1 base from V and 8 bases from J, with 14 bases between. The CDR3 region has the DNA TGCGCCAGCAGCCAAGGTTGGATTGGAGACGAAAAACTGTTTTTT. Translation: CASSQGWIGDEKLFF.

This rearrangement joins TRBV4-1 to TRBJ1-1, with TRBD1 as a possible D gene (6 bases). CDR1 and CDR2 (germline): MGHRA, YSYEKL. Trimming left V 4 bases short and J 0 bases short, with 21 bases between. There are 18 residues in the CDR3. As DNA, the CDR3 is TGCGCCAGCAGCCTAGTGAATCCGGACAGCAGAATGAACACTGAAGCTTTCTTT. Its translation is CASSLVNPDSRMNTEAFF.

In this sample, this clonotype turned up many times. The V gene is TRBV29-1, the J gene TRBJ2-4; D unclear. V lost 7 bases, J lost 3 bases, and 13 bases lay in between. CDR1 is SQVTM, CDR2 ANQGSEA, per germline. CDR3 length equals 13 residues. CDR3 region: CSAEEWGKNIQYF. CDR3 DNA: TGCAGCGCAGAGGAGTGGGGCAAAAACATTCAGTACTTC.

This clonotype was observed many times. The chain recombines TRBV12-3 or TRBV12-4 with TRBJ2-7; D uncertain. The CDR3 is 17 amino acids. The V end was cut by 2 bases, the J end by 3 bases, with 20 bases between. The CDR3 nucleotides are TGTGCCAGCAGTTTATCGGGTGGTCCCGTGGCCCACTACGAGCAGTACTTC. It codes for CASSLSGGPVAHYEQYF.

In its sample, this clonotype was seen a few times. The chain's CDR3 is CASSHPPGDTGELFF. CDR3 nucleotide sequence: TGTGCCAGCAGCCATCCCCCTGGGGACACCGGGGAGCTGTTTTTT. The chain links TRBV4-2 to TRBJ2-2; D is unclear. Germline V lookup: CDR1 LGHNA, CDR2 YNFKEQ. This CDR3 is built from 15 residues. Between the trimmed V and J ends, which lost 3 bases and 3 bases, there was a span of 11 bases.

This clonotype was seen a handful of times. The CDR3 here is CASSLRPAGTSGRASQETQYF. CDR3 sequence (DNA): TGTGCCAGCAGTTTAAGGCCCGCTGGGACTAGCGGGAGGGCGTCCCAAGAGACCCAGTACTTC. This chain connects TRBV27 to TRBJ2-5; 16 nucleotides align to TRBD2. Unmatched junction bases numbered 13, after V lost 2 bases and J lost 1 base. The V gene's germline CDR1 is MNHEY and CDR2 SMNVEV (reference sequence). The CDR3 is 21 amino acids.

This clonotype was seen at least ten times. The chain combines TRBV12-3 or TRBV12-4 with TRBJ2-5, with TRBD2 as a possible D gene (5 bases). The germline V and J ends were trimmed by 5 bases and 0 bases, with 7 bases remaining between them. The CDR3 totals 13 residues. CDR3 DNA: TGTGCCAGCAGTGAGACTAACCAAGAGACCCAGTACTTC. Translated, it gives CASSETNQETQYF.

This chain joins TRBV7-3 and TRBJ2-2; D uncertain. The CDR3 extends over 14 amino acids. Deletions cut 4 bases from V and 5 bases from J, with 11 bases between. CDR1 and CDR2 from the germline V gene are SGHTA and FQGTGA. The CDR3 nucleotides are TGTGCCAGCAGCTCCCGCCCCGGGACCGGGGAGCTGTTTTTT. Protein sequence: CASSSRPGTGELFF. Looking up the rest from reference TRBV7-3 and TRBJ2-2 gives the full variable domain: GAGVSQTPSNKVTEKGKYVELRCDPISGHTALYWYRQSLGQGPEFLIYFQGTGAADDSGLPNDRFFAVRPEGSVSTLKIQRTERGDSAVYLCASSSRPGTGELFFGEGSRLTVL.

Only a few counts were recorded for this clonotype. The chain couples TRBV2 to TRBJ1-2; a possible D gene is TRBD1 (5 bases). This CDR3 is 13 amino acids long. In germline, CDR1 is SNHLY, CDR2 FYNNEI. V was shortened by 11 bases and J by 2 bases, with 15 bases between the two germline ends. The CDR3 spells CAGYSGGNYGYTF. The CDR3 coding sequence is TGTGCCGGATATTCTGGGGGGAACTATGGCTACACCTTC.